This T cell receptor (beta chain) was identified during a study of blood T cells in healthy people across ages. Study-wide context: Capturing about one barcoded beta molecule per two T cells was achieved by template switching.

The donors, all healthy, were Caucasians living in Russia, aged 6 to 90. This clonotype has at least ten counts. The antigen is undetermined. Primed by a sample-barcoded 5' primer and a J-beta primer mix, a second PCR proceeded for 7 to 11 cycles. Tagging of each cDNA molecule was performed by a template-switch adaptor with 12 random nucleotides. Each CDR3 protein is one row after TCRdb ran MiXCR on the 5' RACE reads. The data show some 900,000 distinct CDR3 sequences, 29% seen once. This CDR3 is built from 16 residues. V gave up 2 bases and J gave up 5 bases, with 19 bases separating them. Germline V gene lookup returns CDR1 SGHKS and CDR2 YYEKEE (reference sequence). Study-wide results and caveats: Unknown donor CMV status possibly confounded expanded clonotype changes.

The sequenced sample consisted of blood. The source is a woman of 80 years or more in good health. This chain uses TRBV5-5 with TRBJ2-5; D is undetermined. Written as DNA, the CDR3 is TGTGCCAGCAGCTTAATTGGGCTAGGGCCGCAGGAGACCCAGTACTTC. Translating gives CASSLIGLGPQETQYF.